A selection of T cell receptor beta chains follows, all from one sample in a study of blood T cell repertoires in COVID-19. The assay was immunoSEQ multiplex PCR, and TCRdb's table has in-frame clones only and misses some. The sample includes roughly 250,000 clones, more than 65% of them seen just once. The sequenced sample was peripheral blood. The source of these receptors is a man aged 50-59 years with active or convalescent COVID-19. The CDR3 runs from the conserved cysteine through the conserved F or W. Each record gives: J gene, D gene, CDR3 length, clone size, V gene, CDR3 DNA, CDR3 protein. The D gene is left open where the match is weak. Not all rows give a size; the values are once, few, many and, for expanded clones, a class.

TRBJ1-6,TRBD1,17,.,TRBV25-1,TGTGCCAGCAGTGGCGGGACAGGGGGCTCCTATAATTCACCCCTCCACTTT,CASSGGTGGSYNSPLHF
TRBJ2-5,.,14,once,TRBV5-4,TGTGCCAGCAGCTTGGAACAGCTCCAAGAGACCCAGTACTTC,CASSLEQLQETQYF
TRBJ1-2,TRBD1,15,.,TRBV5-1,TGCGCCAGCAGCGGGACAGGGGAGGTTGGCTATGGCTACACCTTC,CASSGTGEVGYGYTF
TRBJ2-7,TRBD2,16,.,TRBV3-1/TRBV3-2,TGTGCCAGCAGCCAGGGGACTAGCGGGGGACCGGGGGAGCAGTACTTC,CASSQGTSGGPGEQYF
TRBJ1-5,.,12,.,TRBV19,TGTGCCAGTACCTCGCCGGGGCAGCCCCAGCATTTT,CASTSPGQPQHF
TRBJ1-5,.,11,.,TRBV27,TGTGCCAGCGGCGGTGGGGGGGCCCAGCATTTT,CASGGGGAQHF
TRBJ2-3,.,13,.,TRBV25-1,TGTGCCAGCAGTAGGCAGGGCACAGATACGCAGTATTTT,CASSRQGTDTQYF
TRBJ1-6,.,14,few,TRBV28,TGTGCCAGCAGTTTACGGCCAGCGAATTCACCCCTCCACTTT,CASSLRPANSPLHF
TRBJ2-4,TRBD2,17,.,TRBV28,TGTGCCAGCAGTTTACCCAGCGGGGGGGCTCCTAGAGAAATTCAGTACTTC,CASSLPSGGAPREIQYF
TRBJ2-1,TRBD2,14,.,TRBV6-5,TGTGCCAGCAGCCTAGCGGGGGCGCAGCGAGAGCAGTTCTTC,CASSLAGAQREQFF
TRBJ2-1,.,16,.,TRBV9,TGTGCCAGCAGCGTAGGCCAGGGAAGCTCCTACAATGAGCAGTTCTTC,CASSVGQGSSYNEQFF
TRBJ1-1,.,13,few,TRBV6-5,TGTGCCAGCATACGAGACATGAACACTGAAGCTTTCTTT,CASIRDMNTEAFF
TRBJ1-3,.,16,.,TRBV5-1,TGCGCCAGCAGCACCCGCCCGGGGGGGTCTGGAAACACCATATATTTT,CASSTRPGGSGNTIYF
TRBJ2-3,TRBD2,12,.,TRBV2,TGTGCCTTAGCGGGGAGCACAGATACGCAGTATTTT,CALAGSTDTQYF
TRBJ2-7,TRBD1,14,.,TRBV10-3,TGTGCCATCAGTGTGTCCGGGACAGACTACGAGCAGTACTTC,CAISVSGTDYEQYF
TRBJ2-7,TRBD1,14,.,TRBV27,TGTGCCAGCAGTTTAAGACAGGGGGACTACGAGCAGTACTTC,CASSLRQGDYEQYF
TRBJ1-2,TRBD1,14,once,TRBV7-8,TGTGCCAGCAGCTTACGGGACAGCTACTATGGCTACACCTTC,CASSLRDSYYGYTF
TRBJ1-6,TRBD1,14,.,TRBV7-2,TGTGCCAGCAGCTTTGGGACAGATGGTTCACCCCTCCACTTT,CASSFGTDGSPLHF
TRBJ1-1,.,14,.,TRBV6-5,TGTGCCAGCAGGACAGGCAAGATGAACACTGAAGCTTTCTTT,CASRTGKMNTEAFF
TRBJ2-7,TRBD1,15,few,TRBV19,TGTGCCAGTAGTATAGCGGGGACAGCATCCTACGAGCAGTACTTC,CASSIAGTASYEQYF
TRBJ2-1,TRBD2,15,.,TRBV19,TGTGCCAGTACCAAGGGCCTAGCGGGGGGGAGGGAGCAGTTCTTC,CASTKGLAGGREQFF
TRBJ2-1,.,16,.,TRBV7-8,TGTGCCAGCAGCTTACGGGTGGTCAGCTCCTACAATGAGCAGTTCTTC,CASSLRVVSSYNEQFF
TRBJ1-1,.,16,.,TRBV15,TGTGCCACCAGCAGAGCCCCGGGGGGCGAGGGTACTGAAGCTTTCTTT,CATSRAPGGEGTEAFF
TRBJ2-7,.,12,.,TRBV3-1/TRBV3-2,TGTGCCAGCAGCCGCCTAGTGAACGAGCAGTACTTC,CASSRLVNEQYF
TRBJ2-1,.,16,.,TRBV27,TGTGCCAGCAGTTTATCGTGGGGGGACTCCTACAATGAGCAGTTCTTC,CASSLSWGDSYNEQFF
TRBJ2-2,TRBD2,15,.,TRBV5-1,TGCGCCAGCAGCTACGGGACTACCGGCACCGGGGAGCTGTTTTTT,CASSYGTTGTGELFF
TRBJ2-6,.,18,.,TRBV19,TGTGCCAGTAGTATAGGTACAGGCCCGATCTCTGGGGCCAACGTCCTGACTTTC,CASSIGTGPISGANVLTF
TRBJ2-7,.,14,few,TRBV5-4,TGTGCCAGCAGCTGGGGCTCCGGCGCCTACGAGCAGTACTTC,CASSWGSGAYEQYF
TRBJ2-3,.,17,.,TRBV4-1,TGCGCCAGCAGCCTCGGCTGGGCGGGGCGTTTCACAGATACGCAGTATTTT,CASSLGWAGRFTDTQYF
TRBJ1-6,.,16,.,TRBV18,TGTGCCAGCTCACCGTCTAGATTAAACTCGAATTCACCCCTCCACTTT,CASSPSRLNSNSPLHF
TRBJ2-3,.,16,.,TRBV10-3,TGTGCCATCAGAACGCGGACTAACCCTAGCACAGATACGCAGTATTTT,CAIRTRTNPSTDTQYF
TRBJ1-2,TRBD1,13,.,TRBV2,TGTGCCAGCAGCATGGGACAGGGGATAGGCTACACCTTC,CASSMGQGIGYTF
TRBJ2-3,.,16,.,TRBV15,TGTGCCACCAGCAGAGGCTCGGCGACTAGCACAGATACGCAGTATTTT,CATSRGSATSTDTQYF
TRBJ1-1,TRBD1,13,few,TRBV7-3,TGTGCCAGCAGCGAGGACAGGGTTACTGAAGCTTTCTTT,CASSEDRVTEAFF
TRBJ2-6,TRBD1,15,.,TRBV28,TGTGCCAGCAGGATCCAGGGGGCGGGGGCCAACGTCCTGACTTTC,CASRIQGAGANVLTF
TRBJ2-1,TRBD2,16,once,TRBV5-4,TGTGCCAGCAGCTTGGCCCGGACTAGCGGCAACAATGAGCAGTTCTTC,CASSLARTSGNNEQFF